The source of this T cell receptor beta chain is a study of regulatory T cells in long-lasting Graves disease. Study-wide results and caveats: Lower TCR diversity was seen in persistent Graves' patients than in newly diagnosed ones. It is possible that accuracy was reduced by the small size of the sample.

Arm-PCR with iRepertoire HTBI primers amplified the CDR3 regions for these TCR beta libraries. Authors' methods: The study identified under 80 TRBV and approximately 14 TRBJ segments across samples. MiXCR was run by TCRdb on the multiplex PCR reads, yielding one entry per CDR3 protein. It is TCRdb's table, rather than the study itself, that gives the V and J calls and clone size. The repertoire holds roughly 400,000 distinct CDR3 sequences, with roughly a fifth as singletons. As concerns this clonotype: Antigen unknown.

The time point here: persistent/refractory GD, antithyroid drugs over 5 years with positive TRAb. TCR sequences were obtained from RNA taken from PBMCs. V was clipped by 6 bases and J by 5 bases, with 20 bases between them. CDR3 length equals 15 residues. The germline V gene has CDR1 MNHNS and CDR2 SASEGT. The chain joins TRBV6-1 to TRBJ2-7; no firm D call. Sequenced here: peripheral blood mononuclear cells (PBMCs), sampled when the disease was refractory, from a patient treated with antithyroid drugs. The TCR was taken from a female donor with Graves disease. CDR3 nucleotide sequence: TGTGCCAGCAGCCCTCCCCTAGGGAAACTCCACGAGCAGTACTTC. Its protein is CASSPPLGKLHEQYF.